This T cell receptor beta chain was identified during a study of T-cell reconstitution after alpha-beta-depleted transplantation in children. Germline V lookup: CDR1 MNHNS, CDR2 SASEGT. The germline V and J ends were trimmed by 6 bases and 4 bases, with 11 bases remaining between them. The CDR3 consists of 13 residues. Construction of the TCRbeta library involved unique molecular identifiers. MiXCR was run by TCRdb on the PCR reads, yielding one entry per CDR3 protein. The table lists about 72,000 distinct CDR3 sequences, approximately 7.4% of them singletons. This clonotype was counted only a few times.

This material consisted of PBMCs from the stem cell graft donor, taken from the stem cell graft. V and J are TRBV6-1 and TRBJ2-3; D is unresolved. This TCR came from a human donor who donated a stem cell graft to a child with acute lymphoblastic leukemia. The DNA of the CDR3 is TGTGCCAGCAGCACGTCCCAACCAGATACGCAGTATTTT. This sequence encodes CASSTSQPDTQYF.